A selection of T cell receptor beta chains follows, all from one sample in a study of T cell repertoires in cytomegalovirus infection. Antigen specificity for these receptors is unknown. In TCRdb, the reads were re-called with MiXCR into one record per CDR3 protein. This sample has roughly 120,000 distinct CDR3 sequences, with more than 30% found just once. Sequencing used CD8+ T cells from cultured PBMCs, obtained from culture after CMV antigen stimulation. The receptors were sampled from a human donor in good health (CMV status not recorded). Some clones in this sample may be carry-over from other donors' samples. The CDR3 runs from the conserved cysteine through the conserved F or W. A D gene is named only where the DNA matches it firmly. For some rows the clone size is stated as once, few or many, or as a class when expanded; others skip it.

v_gene: TRBV7-2
d_gene: TRBD1
j_gene: TRBJ1-5
abundance: many
CDR3aa: CASSYDRESQPQHF
CDR3nt: TGTGCCAGCAGCTACGACAGGGAGAGTCAGCCCCAGCATTTT

v_gene: TRBV4-1
d_gene: NA
j_gene: TRBJ1-5
abundance: few
CDR3aa: CASSQDGQPQHF
CDR3nt: TGCGCCAGCAGCCAAGACGGTCAGCCCCAGCATTTT

v_gene: TRBV6-2/TRBV6-3
d_gene: TRBD2
j_gene: TRBJ2-3
abundance: few
CDR3aa: CASSYLAGVDTQYF
CDR3nt: TGTGCCAGCAGTTACCTAGCGGGGGTGGATACGCAGTATTTT

v_gene: TRBV3-1
d_gene: TRBD2
j_gene: TRBJ2-3
abundance: NA
CDR3aa: CASSLTSGATDTQYF
CDR3nt: TGTGCCAGCAGCCTCACTAGCGGGGCCACAGATACGCAGTATTTT

v_gene: TRBV5-6
d_gene: TRBD1
j_gene: TRBJ2-7
abundance: few
CDR3aa: CASSLVRDRGYEQYF
CDR3nt: TGTGCCAGCAGCTTGGTGCGTGACAGGGGCTACGAGCAGTACTTC

v_gene: TRBV19
d_gene: NA
j_gene: TRBJ2-1
abundance: NA
CDR3aa: CASSIDGGITYNEQFF
CDR3nt: TGTGCCAGTAGTATAGATGGGGGTATAACCTACAATGAGCAGTTCTTC

v_gene: TRBV5-6
d_gene: TRBD1
j_gene: TRBJ2-7
abundance: NA
CDR3aa: CASSSKKGQGGLDEQYF
CDR3nt: TGTGCCAGCAGCTCTAAAAAGGGACAGGGAGGCCTTGACGAGCAGTACTTC

v_gene: TRBV12-3/TRBV12-4
d_gene: NA
j_gene: TRBJ1-2
abundance: few
CDR3aa: CASSLAGGYGYTF
CDR3nt: TGTGCCAGCAGTTTGGCGGGGGGCTATGGCTACACCTTC

v_gene: TRBV6-5
d_gene: NA
j_gene: TRBJ2-3
abundance: few
CDR3aa: CASSAPLPRGKGTDTQYF
CDR3nt: TGTGCCAGCAGTGCTCCCCTTCCCCGGGGTAAGGGCACAGATACGCAGTATTTT

v_gene: TRBV6-1
d_gene: NA
j_gene: TRBJ1-5
abundance: few
CDR3aa: CASSEAIIGNQPQHF
CDR3nt: TGTGCCAGCAGTGAAGCAATCATCGGCAATCAGCCCCAGCATTTT

v_gene: TRBV27
d_gene: NA
j_gene: TRBJ1-1
abundance: NA
CDR3aa: CASSPTLGLTKAFF
CDR3nt: TGTGCCAGCAGTCCGACCCTGGGACTGACAAAAGCTTTCTTT

v_gene: TRBV20-1
d_gene: TRBD1
j_gene: TRBJ1-5
abundance: NA
CDR3aa: CSARVETGAILSNQPQHF
CDR3nt: TGCAGTGCTAGGGTAGAGACAGGGGCAATTCTTAGCAATCAGCCCCAGCATTTT

v_gene: TRBV12-3/TRBV12-4
d_gene: TRBD1
j_gene: TRBJ2-5
abundance: few
CDR3aa: CASSNYPTGDEFETQYF
CDR3nt: TGTGCCAGCAGCAACTACCCGACAGGGGACGAGTTTGAGACCCAGTACTTC

v_gene: TRBV7-2
d_gene: NA
j_gene: TRBJ2-5
abundance: many
CDR3aa: CASSLRFGPYQETQYF
CDR3nt: TGTGCCAGCAGCTTACGGTTTGGCCCGTACCAAGAGACCCAGTACTTC

v_gene: TRBV4-1
d_gene: TRBD1
j_gene: TRBJ2-1
abundance: NA
CDR3aa: CASSQLGTGENNEQFF
CDR3nt: TGCGCCAGCAGCCAACTTGGGACAGGGGAGAACAATGAGCAGTTCTTC

v_gene: TRBV20-1
d_gene: TRBD1
j_gene: TRBJ1-2
abundance: NA
CDR3aa: CSADRTGTNYGYTF
CDR3nt: TGCAGTGCGGACCGGACAGGGACTAACTATGGCTACACCTTC

v_gene: TRBV12-3/TRBV12-4
d_gene: NA
j_gene: TRBJ1-1
abundance: many
CDR3aa: CASSFGGGTEAFF
CDR3nt: TGTGCCAGCAGTTTCGGTGGGGGCACTGAAGCTTTCTTT